Listed here are 27 T cell receptor beta chains from one sample, sequenced in a study of blood T cell repertoires in COVID-19. Assay: immunoSEQ multiplex PCR; the TCRdb copy retains only in-frame clones and omits some. The sample has 110,000 to 150,000 clones, roughly 82% seen once; the top ten hold 10% to 13%. The sequenced sample consisted of peripheral blood. The receptors here all came from a man aged 60-69 years with active or convalescent COVID-19.

V and J are TRBV11-3 and TRBJ2-5; the D is unclear. V was shortened by 5 bases and J by 4 bases, with 14 bases between the two germline ends. The CDR3 runs to 14 residues. Germline V gene sequence: CDR1 SGHNT, CDR2 YENEEA. The DNA for the CDR3 is TGTGCCAGCAGCGCACAAGGTGGCGGAGAGACCCAGTACTTC. This translates into CASSAQGGGETQYF.

The chain couples TRBV19 to TRBJ1-3, with D unclear. Trimming left V 7 bases short and J 4 bases short, with 17 bases between. The CDR3 has 15 residues. CDR1 is LNHDA, CDR2 SQIVND, per germline (reference sequence). The DNA for the CDR3 is TGTGCCAGTAACGCGCCCATACAGCTCGGAAACACCATATATTTT. It translates to CASNAPIQLGNTIYF. The entire variable domain, with the rest obtained from reference TRBV19 and TRBJ1-3, is as follows: DGGITQSPKYLFRKEGQNVTLSCEQNLNHDAMYWYRQDPGQGLRLIYYSQIVNDFQKGDIAEGYSVSREKKESFPLTVTSAQKNPTAFYLCASNAPIQLGNTIYFGEGSWLTVV.

This clone was seen a few times. The genes are TRBV18 and TRBJ1-1; perhaps TRBD1 as D (5 bases). There are 14 residues in the CDR3. V was shortened by 4 bases and J by 0 bases, with 9 bases between the two germline ends. Germline CDR1 KGHSH, CDR2 LQKENI. The CDR3 coding sequence is TGTGCCAGCTCACTCGGACAAGTGAACACTGAAGCTTTCTTT. This codes for CASSLGQVNTEAFF.

This clone appeared a few times. This sequence joins TRBV25-1 and TRBJ1-2; the D is unclear. Germline V gene lookup returns CDR1 MGHDK and CDR2 SYGVNS. V was pared by 4 bases and J by 3 bases, with 9 bases between. The CDR3 consists of 13 residues. The chain's CDR3 is CASSVGYDYGYTF. CDR3 nucleotide sequence: TGTGCCAGCAGTGTCGGGTATGACTATGGCTACACCTTC.

The chain has TRBV7-2 and TRBJ2-2, with 7 bases that match TRBD2. Germline V gene lookup returns CDR1 SGHTA and CDR2 FQGNSA. The junction had 6 bases not matched to a gene; V was cut back by 5 bases and J by 0 bases. The CDR3 extends over 16 amino acids. The CDR3 is CASSPRLAANTGELFF. The CDR3 DNA is TGTGCCAGCAGCCCAAGACTAGCAGCGAACACCGGGGAGCTGTTTTTT.

The chain employs TRBV6-2 or TRBV6-3 and TRBJ2-4; D unclear. Per germline, CDR1 MNHEY and CDR2 SVGEGT. With 0 bases removed from V and 0 bases from J, the gap between germline ends came to 12 bases. This CDR3 has 17 amino acids. Written as DNA, the CDR3 is TGTGCCAGCAGTTACTCGAGACTCACTCTAGCCAAAAACATTCAGTACTTC. Its translation: CASSYSRLTLAKNIQYF.

This clone has just one count. V gene TRBV11-2 combines with J gene TRBJ2-3, with 12 bases identical to TRBD2. The CDR3 loop spans 15 amino acids. The germline gives CDR1 SGHAT, CDR2 FQNNGV. Trimming took 4 bases from V and 7 from J; bases not matched to a gene: 6. CDR3 DNA sequence: TGTGCCAGCAGCTCTCTAGCGGGGGGGCTTCATACGCAGTATTTT. Translation gives CASSSLAGGLHTQYF.

V is TRBV19 and J is TRBJ1-1, with D unclear. Germline CDR1 and CDR2: LNHDA and SQIVND (reference sequence). The CDR3 has 14 residues. The V end was cut by 6 bases, the J end by 4 bases, with 15 bases between. This chain's CDR3 is CASSNREHLTEAFF. CDR3 nucleotides: TGTGCCAGTAGCAACCGGGAACATCTCACTGAAGCTTTCTTT.

The chain is built from TRBV2 and TRBJ1-2; D is undetermined. Trimming pared 10 bases from V and 1 base from J, leaving 31 bases between. The CDR3 length is 19 residues. Germline V CDR1 and CDR2: SNHLY, FYNNEI. The CDR3 here is CANPVVHRFLSTYNYGYTF. Written as DNA, the CDR3 is TGTGCCAACCCGGTCGTCCACAGATTCTTAAGTACATATAACTATGGCTACACCTTC.

In its sample, this clone was seen once. V gene TRBV7-9 combines with J gene TRBJ2-5; the match to TRBD1 covers 9 bases. The germline gives CDR1 SEHNR, CDR2 FQNEAQ (reference sequence). The CDR3 is 19 amino acids. V lost 3 bases to trimming and J lost 4 bases; unmatched junction nucleotides: 18. The chain's CDR3 is CASSLPGQGPPAVGETQYF. CDR3 nucleotides: TGTGCCAGCAGCTTGCCGGGACAGGGCCCACCAGCTGTGGGAGAGACCCAGTACTTC.

This clone has only one observation. The chain uses TRBV3-1 (or the pseudogene TRBV3-2) and TRBJ1-6, with 10 bases identical to TRBD1. Germline V CDR1 and CDR2: LGHDT, YNNKEL (reference sequence). CDR3 size: 18 residues. V lost 3 bases and J lost 7; bases outside the gene matches: 12. CDR3 loop: CASSHTGTGVAGNSPLHF. DNA of the CDR3: TGTGCCAGCAGCCATACCGGGACAGGGGTCGCGGGCAATTCACCCCTCCACTTT.

V gene TRBV2 combines with J gene TRBJ2-4; D gene ambiguous. The CDR3 contains 11 residues. V lost 6 bases and J lost 7, with 7 bases in between. CDR1 is SNHLY and CDR2 is FYNNEI in the germline V gene. CDR3 amino acids: CASRLENIQYF. In DNA, the CDR3 is TGTGCCAGCAGGCTGGAGAACATTCAGTACTTC. Supplemented by reference TRBV2 and TRBJ2-4, the full variable domain reads EPEVTQTPSHQVTQMGQEVILRCVPISNHLYFYWYRQILGQKVEFLVSFYNNEISEKSEIFDDQFSVERPDGSNFTLKIRSTKLEDSAMYFCASRLENIQYFGAGTRLSVL.

The chain carries TRBV4-3 and TRBJ2-1; 8 bases are shared with TRBD2. V was pared by 3 bases and J by 6 bases, with 7 bases of the junction left unmatched. Germline CDR1 reads LGHNA; CDR2 reads YSLEER. There are 15 residues in the CDR3. The DNA of the CDR3 is TGCGCCAGCAGCCACCTTAGCGGGGAACTCAATGAGCAGTTCTTC. It encodes CASSHLSGELNEQFF.

The chain is built from TRBV2 and TRBJ1-5; 7 bases align to TRBD1. Germline-derived CDR1 and CDR2 are SNHLY and FYNNEI. The CDR3 covers 13 residues. J gave up 6 bases and V 6 bases, and 5 bases lay outside the gene matches. CDR3: CASRTGPGQPQHF. The CDR3 DNA reads TGTGCCAGCAGGACAGGGCCTGGTCAGCCCCAGCATTTT.

This clone was counted a few times. The chain uses TRBV7-2 and TRBJ2-7, with a tentative D call TRBD1 (6 bases). Trimming removed 3 bases from V and 0 bases from J, with 15 bases in between. The CDR3 is made up of 16 amino acids. Germline-derived CDR1 and CDR2 are SGHTA and FQGNSA. Written as DNA, the CDR3 is TGTGCCAGCAGCTTTGGGGACATCTACAGCTCCTACGAGCAGTACTTC. It is translated as CASSFGDIYSSYEQYF.

The chain has TRBV10-2 and TRBJ1-5; 9 bases are a match to TRBD1. Germline V gene lookup returns CDR1 WSHSY and CDR2 SAAADI. The CDR3 length is 14 residues. Losses at the gene ends were 6 bases for V and 4 bases for J; bases not matched to a gene: 4. The CDR3 sequence: CASRRGQGNQPQHF. As DNA, the CDR3 is TGCGCCAGCAGACGGGGACAGGGAAATCAGCCCCAGCATTTT.

The gene calls are TRBV3-1 (or the pseudogene TRBV3-2) and TRBJ1-4; 12 positions agree with TRBD1. This CDR3 has 15 amino acids. The germline V gene encodes CDR1 LGHDT and CDR2 YNNKEL (reference sequence). The junction had 4 bases not matched to a gene; V was cut back by 4 bases and J by 7 bases. The CDR3 region has the DNA TGTGCCAGCAGCCCCTGGGACAGGGGGCCTGAAAAACTGTTTTTT. Protein: CASSPWDRGPEKLFF.

The chain uses TRBV6-6 and TRBJ1-2, with D uncertain. The germline V gene encodes CDR1 MNHNY and CDR2 SVGAGI (reference sequence). V lost 6 bases to trimming and J lost 0 bases, with 8 bases between them. The CDR3 covers 13 residues. CDR3 sequence: CASRMGTNYGYTF. CDR3 DNA: TGTGCCAGCAGAATGGGCACTAACTATGGCTACACCTTC.

The rearrangement uses TRBV6-1 and TRBJ1-4, with D perhaps TRBD1 (6 bases). This CDR3 contains 15 residues. Trimming removed 2 bases at V and 4 bases at J, with 11 bases between. CDR1 MNHNS and CDR2 SASEGT come from the germline V gene. As DNA, the CDR3 is TGTGCCAGCAGTGAACGGGGGGGCCTTAATGAAAAACTGTTTTTT. Amino acid sequence: CASSERGGLNEKLFF.

This clone was counted only a few times. The V and J genes are TRBV11-3 and TRBJ2-7, with D perhaps TRBD1 (5 bases). CDR1 and CDR2 (germline): SGHNT, YENEEA. The V end lost 2 bases, the J end lost 0 bases, and 8 bases lay between the germline ends. This CDR3 is built from 14 residues. The CDR3 DNA reads as TGTGCCAGCAGCTTACACGACAGCTCCTACGAGCAGTACGTC. Translation gives CASSLHDSSYEQYV.

Only one count was recorded for this clone. The chain carries TRBV6-5 and TRBJ1-1; no clear D. Germline loops: CDR1 MNHEY, CDR2 SVGAGI. There are 12 residues in the CDR3. Trimming left V 0 bases short and J 6 bases short, with 5 bases between. The CDR3 protein is CASSYSFAEAFF. The CDR3 bases are TGTGCCAGCAGTTACTCTTTCGCTGAAGCTTTCTTT.

The chain combines TRBV6-1 with TRBJ1-2; TRBD1 aligns across 10 bases. The CDR3 is 15 residues long. The V gene's germline CDR1 is MNHNS and CDR2 SASEGT. With V trimmed by 1 base and J by 8 bases, 7 bases remained unmatched. Here the CDR3 reads CASSEGQGARRGYTF. The CDR3 bases are TGTGCCAGCAGTGAAGGACAGGGGGCCCGACGGGGCTACACCTTC.

The rearrangement links TRBV28 to TRBJ2-2, with 9 bases that match TRBD1. This CDR3 is built from 15 residues. From germline, CDR1 is MDHEN and CDR2 SYDVKM. Germline trimming cut 1 base from V and 4 bases from J; bases unmatched to any gene: 1. The CDR3 DNA follows: TGTGCCAGCAGTTTATCGGACAGGGGCACCGGGGAGCTGTTTTTT. Protein product: CASSLSDRGTGELFF.

The chain links TRBV7-2 to TRBJ2-7, with 7 bases that match TRBD2. Losses at the gene ends were 5 bases for V and 5 bases for J; bases not matched to a gene: 9. This CDR3 region has 14 residues. The germline gives CDR1 SGHTA, CDR2 FQGNSA. The CDR3 sequence: CASSPGLGEDEQYF. The CDR3 DNA reads as TGTGCCAGCAGCCCCGGACTAGGCGAGGACGAGCAGTACTTC.

The gene calls are TRBV2 and TRBJ2-1; weak D call: TRBD2 (5 bases). Trimming shortened V by 8 bases and J by 1 base, and 12 bases separated the two germline ends. The CDR3 covers 14 residues. Germline V CDR1 and CDR2: SNHLY, FYNNEI. CDR3 nucleotide sequence: TGTGCCAGCGAGGCCCGGGGTTCCTACAATGAGCAGTTCTTC. It is translated as CASEARGSYNEQFF.

The chain carries TRBV7-8 and TRBJ2-5, with 15 nucleotides matching TRBD2. J gave up 4 bases and V 5 bases, and 8 bases lay outside the gene matches. The CDR3 covers 17 residues. Germline V gene lookup returns CDR1 SGHVS and CDR2 FQNEAQ. CDR3 nucleotide sequence: TGTGCCAGCAGCCCCCGGACTAGCGGGGGGGCCGTAGAGACCCAGTACTTC. It specifies CASSPRTSGGAVETQYF.

The chain links TRBV4-3 to TRBJ2-7, with TRBD2 matching 11 bases. The junction had 9 bases not matched to a gene; V was cut back by 0 bases and J by 8 bases. CDR1 LGHNA and CDR2 YSLEER come from the germline V gene. The length of the CDR3 is 16 residues. CDR3: CASSQDLPSGGLKQYF. CDR3 nucleotide sequence: TGCGCCAGCAGCCAAGATCTGCCTAGCGGGGGGCTCAAGCAGTACTTC.